This T cell receptor beta chain is from a study of blood T cell repertoires in COVID-19. Overall study: The United States, Italy and Spain supplied acute and convalescent COVID-19 samples. T cells, B-cell-depleted T cells, or PBMCs supplied cDNA or gDNA.

A Seattle source enrolled patients during active infection and followed them longitudinally. Original data processing: Reference gene primer amplification gave estimated nucleated cell counts. Libraries were prepared by immunoSEQ multiplex PCR; TCRdb keeps only in-frame clonotypes and omits some of them. For V, J and clone size, that table is used; D and trimming come from the DNA. In the table there are approximately 240,000 clones, about nine tenths of which are singletons. This CDR3 has 12 residues. Trimming took off 0 bases at V and 8 bases at J, with 7 bases between the two ends. Per germline, CDR1 WSHSY and CDR2 SAAADI.

This sequence was found in a man aged 25-45 years with COVID-19, enrolled during active disease. V is TRBV10-2 and J is TRBJ1-2; no firm D call. The sequenced sample consisted of peripheral blood. In DNA, the CDR3 is TGCGCCAGCAGTGAGTCCGAGGGCGGCTACACCTTC. Protein: CASSESEGGYTF.